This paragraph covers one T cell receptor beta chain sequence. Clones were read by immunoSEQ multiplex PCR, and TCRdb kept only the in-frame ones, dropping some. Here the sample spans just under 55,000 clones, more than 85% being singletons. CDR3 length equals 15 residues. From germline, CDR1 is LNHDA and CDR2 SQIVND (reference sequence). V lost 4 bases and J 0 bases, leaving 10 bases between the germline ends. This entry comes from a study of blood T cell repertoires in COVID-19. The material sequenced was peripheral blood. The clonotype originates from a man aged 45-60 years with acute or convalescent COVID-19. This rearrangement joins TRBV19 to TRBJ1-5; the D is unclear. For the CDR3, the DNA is TGTGCCAGTAGTAGACAATCCTATAGCAATCAGCCCCAGCATTTT. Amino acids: CASSRQSYSNQPQHF. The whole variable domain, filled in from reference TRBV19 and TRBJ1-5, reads DGGITQSPKYLFRKEGQNVTLSCEQNLNHDAMYWYRQDPGQGLRLIYYSQIVNDFQKGDIAEGYSVSREKKESFPLTVTSAQKNPTAFYLCASSRQSYSNQPQHFGDGTRLSIL.